This T cell receptor beta chain was sequenced in a study of cytomegalovirus exposure and HLA in healthy donors. The CDR3 has 15 residues. Germline CDR1 and CDR2: SGHDT and YYEEEE. Trimming removed 1 base from V and 3 bases from J, with 11 bases in between. Both 60 Vbeta primers and 13 Jbeta primers went into the PCR. The assay was immunoSEQ multiplex PCR, and TCRdb's table has in-frame clones only and misses some. The table records 150,000 to 200,000 clones, around two thirds of them present only once. The specimen was PBMCs. This chain joins TRBV5-6 and TRBJ1-3, with D perhaps matching TRBD1 (6 bases). This clonotype originated in a man aged 40-49 years in good health and CMV-seronegative. The DNA for the CDR3 is TGTGCCAGCAGCTTGATAGCCAGGGGTGGAAACACCATATATTTT. It codes for CASSLIARGGNTIYF. The variable domain in full, completed from reference TRBV5-6 and TRBJ1-3, reads DAGVTQSPTHLIKTRGQQVTLRCSPKSGHDTVSWYQQALGQGPQFIFQYYEEEERQRGNFPDRFSGHQFPNYSSELNVNALLLGDSALYLCASSLIARGGNTIYFGEGSWLTVV.